This TCR beta chain comes out of a study of T-cell reconstitution after alpha-beta-depleted transplantation in children. The V gene's germline CDR1 is SQVTM and CDR2 ANQGSEA. Deletions cut 0 bases from V and 4 bases from J, with 12 bases between. The CDR3 has 14 residues. This clonotype showed up many times. Its matching antigen is unknown. Study-level findings and limits: T-cell counts and diversity were attributed mostly to newly produced T cells one year after transplant. Two months or so post-transplant, alpha-beta T cells reportedly derived from several hundred expanded graft clones. From surviving recipient T cells and thymic progenitors came the high day-60 TCRbeta diversity observed in some patients.

Preparation of the TCRbeta library used unique molecular identifiers. Via MiXCR, TCRdb re-called the PCR reads, giving one row per CDR3 protein. The sample carries 120,000 to 150,000 distinct CDR3 sequences, more than 8% recorded once. Source: PBMCs, mostly from graft donor cells, taken 180 days after TCRalphabeta/CD19-depleted stem cell transplant. The receptor was isolated from a female patient aged 2 to 10 who had a stem cell transplant for congenital amegakaryocytic thrombocytopenia, so the T cells may come from the graft donor. J is TRBJ1-1 and V is TRBV29-1; D perhaps matches TRBD1 (5 bases). The CDR3 region has the DNA TGCAGCGTTGAAGATCTTCAGGGTTTCACTGAAGCTTTCTTT. As protein: CSVEDLQGFTEAFF.